One sample yielded the 27 T cell receptor beta chains listed below, sequenced in a study of CD8+ T cells in alopecia areata. Cutaneous lymph nodes were pooled and cells sorted by CD4, CD8alpha, NKG2D, NKG2ACE and more. Following extraction, RNA underwent reverse transcription to cDNA, which served as the sequencing template. Libraries were prepared by immunoSEQ multiplex PCR; TCRdb keeps only in-frame clonotypes and omits some of them. This sample shows roughly 260,000 clones and no singletons; 1.2% rests with the ten largest. Material for sequencing was CD4+ T cells sorted from a lymph node. Receptors originate from a C3H/HeJ mouse with alopecia areata. The mice in this strain carry MHC haplotype H2-k.

Details on this clone: All gene names here are mouse names. With the read ending 4 residues before the CDR3 end, the germline J gene is used to fill in that end. The V gene is TRBV13-3, the J gene TRBJ2-3; D not resolved. CDR3 length equals 11 residues. Looked up from germline, CDR1 is NNHDY and CDR2 is SYVADS. Trimming took 7 bases from V and 3 from J, leaving 6 bases between them. The sequenced CDR3 bases are TGTGCCAGCCGACAAGCAGAA. Residues: CASRQAE. The complete CDR3 protein is CASRQAETLYF.

This clone was detected a few times. Mouse gene names and germline throughout. The read terminates 4 residues before the CDR3 end, so the remaining end is supplied by the germline J gene. This chain joins TRBV19 and TRBJ2-7, with TRBD2 identical over 8 bases. This CDR3 spans 14 amino acids. Germline CDR1 and CDR2: FNHDT and SITEND (reference sequence). CDR3 sequence reads: CASSILGGRNEQYF. CDR3 bases read: TGTGCCAGCAGTATTCTGGGGGGAAGGAAT.

This clone was seen a few times. Mouse names are used for the genes. The CDR3 end lies 4 residues beyond the end of the read and is filled in from the germline J gene. Within the sample, other DNA sequences also encode this same CDR3. The V and J genes are TRBV13-2 and TRBJ2-3, with 13 bases identical to TRBD2. The V and J ends lost 5 bases and 3 bases, in that order; junction bases with no gene match: 3. Germline values: CDR1 NNHNN, CDR2 SYGAGS (reference sequence). This CDR3 is 15 amino acids long. Partial CDR3 DNA: TGTGCCAGCGGGGACTGGGGGGGCGCGGCAGAA. As protein: CASGDWGGAAE. In full, the CDR3 reads CASGDWGGAAETLYF.

This clone was picked up a small number of times. Mouse gene names and germline throughout. The sequenced fragment ends 4 residues before the CDR3 boundary, so the rest is inferred from the germline J gene. This chain uses TRBV13-3 with TRBJ1-2; D unresolved. In germline, CDR1 is NNHDY, CDR2 SYVADS. The CDR3 spans 12 residues. V gave up 2 bases and J gave up 4 bases, with 6 bases separating them. The CDR3 loop reads CASSESGSDYTF. CDR3 DNA, as far as it was read: TGTGCCAGCAGTGAAAGTGGCTCC.

This clone came up a few times. The listed genes are named as in mouse. The read comes to an end 4 residues before the CDR3 does, leaving the germline J gene to fill in the end. This chain joins TRBV13-1 and TRBJ1-2, with no clear D. The CDR3 totals 14 residues. Germline loops: CDR1 NSHNY, CDR2 SYGAGN. The ends were cut back, 1 base at V and 0 bases at J, with 7 bases in the middle. Incomplete CDR3 DNA: TGTGCCAGCAGTGATCTGGGGTCAAACTCC. Translation: CASSDLGSNS. The entire CDR3 protein is CASSDLGSNSDYTF.

This clone was picked up a small number of times. Germline and genes here are mouse. The sequence runs out 4 residues before the end of the CDR3; the remainder is reconstructed from the germline J gene. At the DNA level, this CDR3 is encoded by other sequences in the same sample as well. This chain links TRBV13-1 with TRBJ1-2; D may be TRBD1 (6 bases). This CDR3 comprises 13 residues. The V end was cut by 4 bases, the J end by 1 base, with 8 bases between. CDR1 is NSHNY, CDR2 SYGAGN, per germline. CDR3 DNA (partial): TGTGCCAGCAGTCCACAGGGAAACTCC. It specifies CASSPQGNS. The full CDR3 is CASSPQGNSDYTF.

This clone was detected a few times. All gene names here are mouse names. With the read ending 3 residues before the CDR3 end, the germline J gene is used to fill in that end. This chain joins TRBV13-1 and TRBJ1-6; no firm D call. TRBJ1-6 is designated an ORF whose function remains uncertain. The germline V and J ends were trimmed by 0 bases and 5 bases, with 6 bases remaining between them. Germline lookup yields CDR1 NSHNY and CDR2 SYGAGN. CDR3 size: 14 residues. The CDR3 bases that were read are TGTGCCAGCAGTGATGCTCCAGATAATTCGCCC. It translates to CASSDAPDNSP. The whole CDR3 sequence is CASSDAPDNSPLYF.

This clone was seen more than once but under ten times. These gene names are mouse names. Coverage ceases 4 residues before the CDR3 finishes, and the germline J gene fills in the end. The V call is TRBV31, the J call TRBJ2-5; D unresolved. V shed 3 bases and J shed 0 bases, with 10 bases lying between them. Germline-derived CDR1 and CDR2 are GKSSPN and SITVG. This CDR3 contains 14 residues. CDR3 DNA (partial): TGTGCCTGGAGCCCCCTGATTAACCAAGAC. Translated, it gives CAWSPLINQD. In full, the CDR3 reads CAWSPLINQDTQYF.

This clone showed up just a few times. All gene names here are mouse names. Sequencing ends 4 residues short of the CDR3 end; the germline J gene provides the rest. The V call is TRBV5, the J call TRBJ2-1; 7 bases map to TRBD1. Germline V gene lookup returns CDR1 LGHNA and CDR2 YNLKQL (reference sequence). V gave up 1 base and J gave up 4 bases; unmatched junction bases: 4. The CDR3 has 15 amino acids. The CDR3 spells CASSQVGDRYAEQFF. CDR3 DNA (partial): TGTGCCAGCAGCCAAGTTGGGGACAGATATGCT.

This clone has a handful of counts. Mouse names are used for the genes. The missing CDR3 end, 4 residues past where the read stops, is filled in from the germline J gene. This chain uses TRBV5 with TRBJ2-5, with 8 bases fitting TRBD2. J was trimmed by 2 bases and V by 2 bases; bases with no gene match: 3. This CDR3 is built from 15 residues. The germline V gene has CDR1 LGHNA and CDR2 YNLKQL (reference sequence). Partial CDR3 DNA: TGTGCCAGCAGCCAACCCTGGGGGGTCCAAGAC. It encodes CASSQPWGVQD. The full CDR3 protein reads CASSQPWGVQDTQYF.

With respect to this clone: Gene names are the mouse ones. The CDR3 goes on 4 residues after the read ends, and that part is filled in from the germline J gene. J is TRBJ2-4 and V is TRBV1; D not certain. The CDR3 is 14 residues long. Germline lookup yields CDR1 NSQYPW and CDR2 LRSPGD (reference sequence). Partial CDR3 DNA: TGCACCTGCAGTGCAGATCAGAAGGGAAAC. This encodes CTCSADQKGN. In full, the CDR3 is CTCSADQKGNTLYF. Together with reference TRBV1 and TRBJ2-4, the CDR3 gives the full variable domain: VTLLEQNPRWRLVPRGQAVNLRCILKNSQYPWMSWYQQDLQKQLQWLFTLRSPGDKEVKSLPGADYLATRVTDTELRLQVANMSQGRTLYCTCSADQKGNTLYFGAGTRLSVL.

This clone has only a few counts. The listed genes are named as in mouse. The read ends 4 residues before the CDR3 terminus; that terminus is restored from the germline J gene. The rearrangement joins TRBV5 to TRBJ2-4; 9 positions match TRBD2. This CDR3 has 15 residues. The germline V gene encodes CDR1 LGHNA and CDR2 YNLKQL (reference sequence). V lost 4 bases to trimming and J lost 0 bases; unmatched junction nucleotides: 2. The sequenced CDR3 bases are TGTGCCAGCAGCCCGACTGGGGGTAGTCAAAAC. Translating gives CASSPTGGSQN. In full, the CDR3 reads CASSPTGGSQNTLYF.

This clone was counted only a few times. Genes and germline are mouse. The read ends 4 residues early relative to the CDR3; the germline J gene fills the gap. The chain uses TRBV5 and TRBJ2-5; 10 bases are a match to TRBD2. The V gene's germline CDR1 is LGHNA and CDR2 YNLKQL (reference sequence). V dropped 0 bases and J dropped 1; count of bases not matched to a gene: 1. The CDR3 runs 16 residues. The sequenced CDR3 bases are TGTGCCAGCAGCCAAGAACTGGGGGGGTACCAAGAC. The encoded protein is CASSQELGGYQD. The whole CDR3 sequence reads CASSQELGGYQDTQYF.

This clone was counted only a few times. Gene names and germline refer to mouse. The read stops 4 residues short of the end of the CDR3; the missing end is completed from the germline J gene. This CDR3 is also generated by other DNA sequences in the sample. This sequence joins TRBV13-1 and TRBJ2-5, with D possibly TRBD1 on 5 matching bases. CDR3 length equals 15 residues. V lost 0 bases to trimming and J lost 0 bases, with 8 bases between them. Germline CDR1 reads NSHNY; CDR2 reads SYGAGN. Here the CDR3 reads CASSDVRGNQDTQYF. The CDR3 bases that were read are TGTGCCAGCAGTGATGTAAGGGGTAACCAAGAC.

The table lists this clone with many counts. Genes here carry mouse names. The sequence runs out 4 residues before the end of the CDR3; the remainder is reconstructed from the germline J gene. This chain links TRBV5 with TRBJ2-3; no firm D call. CDR1 and CDR2 (germline): LGHNA, YNLKQL (reference sequence). The CDR3 contains 15 residues. Between the trimmed V and J ends, which lost 1 base and 0 bases, there was a span of 8 bases. The CDR3 protein is CASSQGGTSAETLYF. CDR3 DNA (partial): TGTGCCAGCAGCCAAGGGGGAACTAGTGCAGAA.

Of note for this clone: Genes and germline are mouse. The CDR3 end is not reached by the read, which stops 3 residues before it; the germline J gene fills it in. The V and J genes are TRBV1 and TRBJ1-6; D gene uncertain. TRBJ1-6 is classed as an ORF, of uncertain function. Trimming left V 4 bases short and J 0 bases short, with 16 bases between. Germline V CDR1 and CDR2: NSQYPW, LRSPGD (reference sequence). The CDR3 contains 18 residues. The DNA read from the CDR3 is TGCACCTGCAGTGAGAGGGTCAGAACAGATTCCTATAATTCGCCC. This translates into CTCSERVRTDSYNSP. The complete CDR3 sequence is CTCSERVRTDSYNSPLYF.

Worth noting for this clone: Gene names follow the mouse nomenclature. The sequenced fragment ends 4 residues before the CDR3 boundary, so the rest is inferred from the germline J gene. The chain couples TRBV13-1 to TRBJ2-3, with D perhaps TRBD1 (6 bases). The CDR3 runs 13 residues. Between the trimmed V and J ends, which lost 4 bases and 4 bases, there was a span of 10 bases. Germline V gene lookup returns CDR1 NSHNY and CDR2 SYGAGN. The CDR3 protein is CASSSTGTETLYF. The CDR3 bases that were read are TGTGCCAGCAGTTCTACAGGGACAGAA.

Of note for this clone: Gene names refer to mouse genes. The read terminates 4 residues ahead of where the CDR3 ends, so the germline J gene completes it. This sample includes further DNA sequences coding for the same CDR3. This chain links TRBV13-2 with TRBJ2-2, with 9 bases identical to TRBD1. CDR3 length: 14 amino acids. The germline CDR1 and CDR2 sequences are NNHNN and SYGAGS (reference sequence). The ends lost 5 bases at V and 1 base at J; junction bases unmatched: 0. The chain's CDR3 is CASGTGGNTGQLYF. The CDR3 DNA, read in part, is TGTGCCAGCGGGACAGGGGGAAACACCGGG.

This clone was detected a few times. Genes here carry mouse names. The read gets to within 4 residues of the CDR3 end, and the germline J gene fills in the rest. V usage is TRBV13-3 and J usage is TRBJ2-7; TRBD1 agrees at 7 bases. The germline CDR1 and CDR2 sequences are NNHDY and SYVADS. The CDR3 loop spans 15 amino acids. V lost 1 base, J lost 0 bases, and 4 bases stayed unmatched. The part of the CDR3 DNA that was read is TGTGCCAGCAGTGATAGGGGACAGATCTCCTAT. As protein: CASSDRGQISY. In full, the CDR3 reads CASSDRGQISYEQYF.

This clone has a handful of counts. Mouse names are used for the genes. The DNA ends 4 residues before the CDR3 does, and the rest of the CDR3 is filled in from the germline J gene. Other DNA variants within this sample encode the same CDR3. This sequence joins TRBV5 and TRBJ2-4, with 7 bases identical to TRBD2. The CDR3 sequence is 15 residues long. The J segment lost 0 bases and the V segment lost 0 bases, leaving 0 bases of the junction unmatched. The germline gives CDR1 LGHNA, CDR2 YNLKQL (reference sequence). CDR3 bases read: TGTGCCAGCAGCCAAGATGGGGGGAGTCAAAAC. Translation gives CASSQDGGSQN. The entire CDR3 sequence reads CASSQDGGSQNTLYF.

Remarks on this clone: These gene names are mouse names. The CDR3 end lies 4 residues beyond the end of the read and is filled in from the germline J gene. The genes are TRBV19 and TRBJ2-3, with D unresolved. This CDR3 has 11 residues. Germline lookup yields CDR1 FNHDT and CDR2 SITEND (reference sequence). CDR3 DNA (partial): TGTGCCAGCAGTATGGGAGAA. This codes for CASSMGE. The full-length CDR3 reads as CASSMGETLYF.

This clone has just a few counts. Gene labels here are mouse ones. The CDR3 end is not reached by the read, which stops 4 residues before it; the germline J gene fills it in. The rearrangement links TRBV1 to TRBJ1-1; the D is unclear. The germline V and J ends were trimmed by 1 base and 3 bases, with 9 bases remaining between them. Looked up from germline, CDR1 is NSQYPW and CDR2 is LRSPGD (reference sequence). The CDR3 spans 14 residues. Incomplete CDR3 DNA: TGCACCTGCAGTGCAGCCAGGAGGGACACA. Protein sequence: CTCSAARRDT. The whole CDR3 sequence is CTCSAARRDTEVFF.

A word on this clone: Gene names and germline match the mouse. The CDR3 goes on 4 residues after the read ends, and that part is filled in from the germline J gene. V gene TRBV13-3 combines with J gene TRBJ2-1, with TRBD1 matching over 7 bases. Germline assignment: CDR1 NNHDY and CDR2 SYVADS. V lost 5 bases, J lost 2 bases, and 1 base stayed unmatched. This CDR3 contains 13 residues. The CDR3 DNA, read in part, is TGTGCCAGCAGACAGGGGTACTATGCT. Translated, it gives CASRQGYYA. The full CDR3 protein reads CASRQGYYAEQFF.

In regard to this clone: Gene names and germline match the mouse. Distinct nucleotide sequences in the sample also encode this CDR3. The CDR3 here is CASSGTSETLYF. The CDR3 DNA, read in part, is TGTGCCAGCAGTGGGACTTCAGAA. The rearrangement links TRBV13-1 to TRBJ2-3; TRBD2 is a possible D gene (5 bases). The CDR3 goes on 4 residues after the read ends, and that part is filled in from the germline J gene. Germline CDR1 is NSHNY and CDR2 is SYGAGN. This CDR3 has 12 amino acids. V was shortened by 3 bases and J by 4 bases, with 6 bases between the two germline ends.

This clone was found a few times. Genes here carry mouse names. CDR3 region: CAWRGQGADEQYF. The CDR3 DNA, read in part, is TGTGCCTGGAGGGGACAGGGGGCTGAT. The V gene is TRBV31, the J gene TRBJ2-7, with 12 bases lining up with TRBD1. From the germline J gene comes the end of the CDR3, since the read stops 4 residues before it. Germline V CDR1 and CDR2: GKSSPN, SITVG. This CDR3 region has 13 residues.

This clone was picked up a small number of times. The germline and genes are mouse ones. Sequencing ends 4 residues short of the CDR3 end; the germline J gene provides the rest. The chain combines TRBV19 with TRBJ1-2; D ambiguous. This CDR3 region has 14 residues. Deletions cut 3 bases from V and 0 bases from J, with 9 bases between. CDR1 and CDR2 from the germline V gene are FNHDT and SITEND (reference sequence). CDR3 DNA (partial): TGTGCCAGCAGTACCCAACAGTCAAACTCC. It yields the protein CASSTQQSNS. The complete CDR3 protein is CASSTQQSNSDYTF.

Only a few counts were recorded for this clone. All gene names here are mouse names. The read gets to within 4 residues of the CDR3 end, and the germline J gene fills in the rest. Different DNA sequences within this sample yield the same CDR3. The rearrangement links TRBV13-1 to TRBJ1-1; D is unresolved. CDR1 and CDR2 from the germline V gene are NSHNY and SYGAGN. The CDR3 has 13 amino acids. Trimming cost V 2 bases and J 1 base, with 6 bases left between them. The DNA read from the CDR3 is TGTGCCAGCAGTGACGTCCTAAACACA. This codes for CASSDVLNT. The whole CDR3 region reads CASSDVLNTEVFF.